Described below is a single T cell receptor (beta chain) sequence and its context. The data belong to a study of blood T cell repertoires in COVID-19. Study details: The United States, Italy and Spain supplied acute and convalescent COVID-19 samples. From T cells, B-cell-depleted T cells, or PBMCs came the material, which was cDNA or gDNA.

This CDR3 comprises 15 residues. With V trimmed by 1 base and J by 4 bases, 4 bases remained unmatched. Germline V CDR1 and CDR2: MNHEY, SVGAGI. How the authors handled the data: Reference gene primer amplification in the assay estimated nucleated cell counts. Assay used: immunoSEQ multiplex PCR; TCRdb lists only in-frame clones, some missing. V and J calls and clone size are those listed in that table; D and trimming were worked out from the DNA. The table has around 100,000 clones, roughly nine tenths seen once; the top ten hold roughly 2%. Sequencing was done on a sample of peripheral blood. J is TRBJ1-2 and V is TRBV6-5; TRBD1 matches at 9 bases. The TCR sequence derives from a human donor with active COVID-19. The donor label of this sample is uncertain. The CDR3 bases are TGTGCCAGCAGTTACTTGGGACAGGGACCCTATGGCTACACCTTC. Protein product: CASSYLGQGPYGYTF.